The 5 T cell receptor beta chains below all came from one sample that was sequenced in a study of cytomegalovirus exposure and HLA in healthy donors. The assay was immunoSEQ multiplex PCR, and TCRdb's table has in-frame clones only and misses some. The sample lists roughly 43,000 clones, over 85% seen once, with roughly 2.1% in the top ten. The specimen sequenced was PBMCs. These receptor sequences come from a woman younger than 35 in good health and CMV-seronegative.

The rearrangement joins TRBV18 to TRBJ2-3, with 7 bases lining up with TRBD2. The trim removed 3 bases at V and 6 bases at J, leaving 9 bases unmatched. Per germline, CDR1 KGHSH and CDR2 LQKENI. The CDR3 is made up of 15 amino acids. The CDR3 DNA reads TGTGCCAGCTCACCGAGCGGGGCCTCGCCGGATACGCAGTATTTT. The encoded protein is CASSPSGASPDTQYF.

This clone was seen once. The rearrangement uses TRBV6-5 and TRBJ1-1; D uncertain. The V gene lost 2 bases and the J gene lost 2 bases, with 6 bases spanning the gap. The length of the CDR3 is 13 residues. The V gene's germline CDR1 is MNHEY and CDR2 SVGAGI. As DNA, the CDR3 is TGTGCCAGCAGTTACCAGGCAAACACTGAAGCTTTCTTT. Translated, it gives CASSYQANTEAFF.

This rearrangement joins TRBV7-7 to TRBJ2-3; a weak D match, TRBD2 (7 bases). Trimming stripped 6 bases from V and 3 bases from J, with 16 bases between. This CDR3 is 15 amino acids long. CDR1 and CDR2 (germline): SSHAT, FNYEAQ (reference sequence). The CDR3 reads CASSQGGGLTDTQYF. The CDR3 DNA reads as TGTGCCAGCAGTCAAGGGGGGGGATTAACAGATACGCAGTATTTT.

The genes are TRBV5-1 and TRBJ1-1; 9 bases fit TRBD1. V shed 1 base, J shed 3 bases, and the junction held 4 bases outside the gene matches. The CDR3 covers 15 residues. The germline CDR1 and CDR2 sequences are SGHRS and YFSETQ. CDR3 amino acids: CASSLIDRGDTEAFF. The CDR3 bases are TGCGCCAGCAGCTTGATTGACAGGGGGGACACTGAAGCTTTCTTT.

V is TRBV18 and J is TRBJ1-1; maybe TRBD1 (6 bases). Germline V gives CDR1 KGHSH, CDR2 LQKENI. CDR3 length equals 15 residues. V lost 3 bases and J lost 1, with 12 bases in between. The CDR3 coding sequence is TGTGCCAGCTCACCCCAGACGACAGGGAACACTGAAGCTTTCTTT. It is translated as CASSPQTTGNTEAFF. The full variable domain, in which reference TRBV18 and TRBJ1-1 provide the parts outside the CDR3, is NAGVMQNPRHLVRRRGQEARLRCSPMKGHSHVYWYRQLPEEGLKFMVYLQKENIIDESGMPKERFSAEFPKEGPSILRIQQVVRGDSAAYFCASSPQTTGNTEAFFGQGTRLTVV.